The rows below give T cell receptor beta chains drawn from one sample of a study of T cell repertoires in cytomegalovirus infection. TCRdb re-called the reads through MiXCR, storing one row per CDR3 protein. The sample has about 74,000 distinct CDR3 sequences; roughly 28% are singletons. These receptors' antigens are unknown. The sequencing here drew on CD8+ T cells from cultured PBMCs, taken from culture after CMV antigen stimulation. All receptors come from a human donor in good health (CMV status not recorded). Some clones in this sample may be carry-over from other donors' samples. Each CDR3 is given with its conserved first and last residue. D genes are given only for firm matches. A clone size is listed for some rows: how often the clone was seen (once, few, many), or a class if it is expanded.

cdr3_aa: CASSPPGTALEQYF
cdr3_nt: TGTGCCAGCAGCCCGCCCGGGACCGCCCTAGAGCAGTACTTC
j_call: TRBJ2-7
clone_size: few
d_call: .
cdr3_length: 14
v_call: TRBV3-1

cdr3_aa: CANSEERGRKNIQYF
cdr3_nt: TGTGCCAACAGTGAAGAACGGGGGAGAAAAAACATTCAGTACTTC
j_call: TRBJ2-4
clone_size: .
d_call: .
cdr3_length: 15
v_call: TRBV2

cdr3_aa: CASSQGSGMRAEQFF
cdr3_nt: TGCGCCAGCAGCCAAGGGAGCGGGATGAGGGCTGAGCAGTTCTTC
j_call: TRBJ2-1
clone_size: few
d_call: TRBD2
cdr3_length: 15
v_call: TRBV4-3

cdr3_aa: CASSLGQGEETQYF
cdr3_nt: TGTGCCAGCAGTTTGGGACAGGGGGAAGAGACCCAGTACTTC
j_call: TRBJ2-5
clone_size: .
d_call: TRBD1
cdr3_length: 14
v_call: TRBV28

cdr3_aa: CASSGGDRGYEQYF
cdr3_nt: TGCGCCAGCAGTGGGGGAGACAGGGGCTACGAGCAGTACTTC
j_call: TRBJ2-7
clone_size: many
d_call: TRBD1
cdr3_length: 14
v_call: TRBV10-1

cdr3_aa: CSARGGGNEQFF
cdr3_nt: TGCAGTGCTAGAGGGGGGGGTAATGAGCAGTTCTTC
j_call: TRBJ2-1
clone_size: many
d_call: TRBD2
cdr3_length: 12
v_call: TRBV20-1

cdr3_aa: CASCESGGTDTQYF
cdr3_nt: TGCGCCAGCTGCGAAAGCGGGGGGACAGATACGCAGTATTTT
j_call: TRBJ2-3
clone_size: .
d_call: TRBD2
cdr3_length: 14
v_call: TRBV5-1

cdr3_aa: CASSPTSGRANEQFF
cdr3_nt: TGTGCCAGCAGCCCGACTAGCGGGAGGGCCAATGAGCAGTTCTTC
j_call: TRBJ2-1
clone_size: many
d_call: TRBD2
cdr3_length: 15
v_call: TRBV6-1

cdr3_aa: CASSLTGHLVYSNQPQHF
cdr3_nt: TGTGCCAGCAGTTTGACAGGTCATCTTGTATATAGCAATCAGCCCCAGCATTTT
j_call: TRBJ1-5
clone_size: many
d_call: .
cdr3_length: 18
v_call: TRBV6-6

cdr3_aa: CASHGTSASYEQYF
cdr3_nt: TGCGCCAGCCACGGGACTAGCGCGTCCTACGAGCAGTACTTC
j_call: TRBJ2-7
clone_size: .
d_call: TRBD2
cdr3_length: 14
v_call: TRBV10-2

cdr3_aa: CSARVGSGANYEQYF
cdr3_nt: TGCAGTGCTAGAGTCGGTAGCGGGGCGAACTACGAGCAGTACTTC
j_call: TRBJ2-7
clone_size: few
d_call: TRBD2
cdr3_length: 15
v_call: TRBV20-1

cdr3_aa: CASSLGGGIQETQYF
cdr3_nt: TGTGCCAGCAGCTTAGGTGGGGGTATCCAAGAGACCCAGTACTTC
j_call: TRBJ2-5
clone_size: .
d_call: .
cdr3_length: 15
v_call: TRBV7-6

cdr3_aa: CASSENRGLVGELFF
cdr3_nt: TGTGCCAGCAGTGAAAACAGGGGGCTGGTCGGGGAGCTGTTTTTT
j_call: TRBJ2-2
clone_size: few
d_call: TRBD1
cdr3_length: 15
v_call: TRBV25-1

cdr3_aa: CASSLTRGAVNGELFF
cdr3_nt: TGTGCCAGCAGTTTGACCCGGGGGGCCGTGAACGGGGAGCTGTTTTTT
j_call: TRBJ2-2
clone_size: .
d_call: .
cdr3_length: 16
v_call: TRBV12-3/TRBV12-4

cdr3_aa: CASSTSGASTDTQYF
cdr3_nt: TGTGCCAGCAGCACAAGCGGAGCTAGCACAGATACGCAGTATTTT
j_call: TRBJ2-3
clone_size: .
d_call: .
cdr3_length: 15
v_call: TRBV27

cdr3_aa: CASSLSSDRATYEQYF
cdr3_nt: TGCGCCAGCAGCCTGAGCTCGGACAGGGCCACTTACGAGCAGTACTTC
j_call: TRBJ2-7
clone_size: many
d_call: TRBD1
cdr3_length: 16
v_call: TRBV4-1